These T cell receptor beta chains were read from a single sample in a study of CD8+ T cells in alopecia areata. Libraries were prepared by immunoSEQ multiplex PCR; TCRdb keeps only in-frame clonotypes and omits some of them. This sample has 7,000 to 8,500 clones, with about 72% found just once. The sample in question was skin, obtained at week 0. The origin of the receptors is a human donor with alopecia areata. The CDR3 runs from the conserved cysteine through the conserved F or W. Fields, in order: CDR3 protein, CDR3 DNA, D gene, V gene, clone size, J gene. A D gene is named only where the DNA matches it firmly. The listing skips clone size in some rows; elsewhere it reads once, few, many or a size class.

CDR3: CASSYLAATGDNEQFF; DNA: TGTGCCAGCAGTTATCTAGCGGCCACTGGCGACAATGAGCAGTTCTTC; D: TRBD2; V: TRBV27; size: -; J: TRBJ2-1
CDR3: CASSNRGGGGQYF; DNA: TGCGCCAGCAGTAACCGGGGCGGGGGGGGGCAGTACTTC; D: TRBD2; V: TRBV4-3; size: few; J: TRBJ2-7
CDR3: CASSSRDRGFETQYF; DNA: TGTGCCAGCAGCTCACGGGACAGGGGATTTGAGACCCAGTACTTC; D: TRBD1; V: TRBV11-1; size: -; J: TRBJ2-5
CDR3: CATTGRGPRNEQFF; DNA: TGTGCCACTACCGGACGGGGGCCTCGGAATGAGCAGTTCTTC; D: -; V: TRBV19; size: -; J: TRBJ2-1
CDR3: CASSQTSGGATDTQYF; DNA: TGTGCCAGCAGCCAGACTAGCGGGGGGGCCACAGATACGCAGTATTTT; D: TRBD2; V: TRBV4-2; size: -; J: TRBJ2-3
CDR3: CASSRFSNQPQHF; DNA: TGTGCCAGCAGCCGATTTAGCAATCAGCCCCAGCATTTT; D: -; V: TRBV6-5; size: -; J: TRBJ1-5
CDR3: CASNELAGGRGELFF; DNA: TGTGCCAGCAACGAGCTAGCGGGGGGACGCGGGGAGCTGTTTTTT; D: TRBD2; V: TRBV2; size: -; J: TRBJ2-2
CDR3: CASSGQRGNTDTQYF; DNA: TGTGCCAGCAGTGGGCAGCGGGGGAACACAGATACGCAGTATTTT; D: TRBD2; V: TRBV2; size: -; J: TRBJ2-3
CDR3: CASSLARSSYNSPLHF; DNA: TGTGCCAGCAGTTTAGCCAGGAGCTCCTATAATTCGCCCCTCCACTTT; D: -; V: TRBV27; size: -; J: TRBJ1-6
CDR3: CSGLTGPYEQYF; DNA: TGCAGCGGCTTGACAGGTCCCTACGAGCAGTACTTC; D: -; V: TRBV29-1; size: -; J: TRBJ2-7
CDR3: CASSESQATGGYTF; DNA: TGTGCCAGCAGTGAATCCCAGGCTACGGGTGGCTACACCTTC; D: -; V: TRBV6-1; size: -; J: TRBJ1-2
CDR3: CASSSTGKETQYF; DNA: TGTGCCAGTAGTTCGACAGGGAAAGAGACCCAGTACTTC; D: TRBD1; V: TRBV19; size: -; J: TRBJ2-5
CDR3: CASSITTGEAFF; DNA: TGTGCCAGTAGTATTACGACGGGTGAAGCTTTCTTT; D: -; V: TRBV19; size: -; J: TRBJ1-1
CDR3: CASSTFSGNTIYF; DNA: TGCGCCAGTTCGACGTTCTCTGGAAACACCATATATTTT; D: -; V: TRBV5-1; size: -; J: TRBJ1-3
CDR3: CASTHGGTYNEQFF; DNA: TGTGCCAGCACTCACGGGGGGACCTACAATGAGCAGTTCTTC; D: TRBD2; V: TRBV6-5; size: few; J: TRBJ2-1
CDR3: CASSLALLAGLSYNEQFF; DNA: TGCGCCAGCAGCTTGGCCTTATTAGCAGGGCTTTCCTACAATGAGCAGTTCTTC; D: -; V: TRBV5-1; size: -; J: TRBJ2-1
CDR3: CASSPRAPGRDTPPYEQYF; DNA: TGTGCCAGCAGCCCTAGGGCCCCGGGCCGGGACACACCTCCCTACGAGCAGTACTTC; D: -; V: TRBV7-9; size: -; J: TRBJ2-7
CDR3: CATEGRTSGSTDTQYF; DNA: TGTGCCACGGAGGGGCGGACTAGCGGGAGCACAGATACGCAGTATTTT; D: TRBD2; V: TRBV2; size: medium-sized; J: TRBJ2-3
CDR3: CASSLRQGARTGELFF; DNA: TGCGCCAGCAGCTTGAGACAGGGGGCGAGAACCGGGGAGCTGTTTTTT; D: TRBD1; V: TRBV5-1; size: -; J: TRBJ2-2
CDR3: CAIKTSGESDTQYF; DNA: TGTGCCATCAAGACTAGCGGGGAGTCAGATACGCAGTATTTT; D: TRBD2; V: TRBV10-3; size: -; J: TRBJ2-3
CDR3: CASSEAGWDGYTF; DNA: TGTGCCAGCAGTGAAGCGGGATGGGACGGCTACACCTTC; D: -; V: TRBV2; size: -; J: TRBJ1-2
CDR3: CAGGQMNTEAFF; DNA: TGTGCCGGCGGACAGATGAACACTGAAGCTTTCTTT; D: -; V: TRBV21-1; size: -; J: TRBJ1-1
CDR3: CAISESGLGSYEQYF; DNA: TGTGCCATCAGTGAGTCGGGGCTGGGCTCCTACGAGCAGTACTTC; D: -; V: TRBV10-3; size: few; J: TRBJ2-7
CDR3: CASSLPAGPLKGEQYF; DNA: TGTGCCAGCAGCCTACCGGCAGGCCCTCTTAAAGGCGAGCAGTACTTC; D: -; V: TRBV7-8; size: -; J: TRBJ2-7
CDR3: CASSISGGSSTEAFF; DNA: TGTGCCAGTAGTATTTCCGGGGGATCGAGCACTGAAGCTTTCTTT; D: -; V: TRBV19; size: -; J: TRBJ1-1
CDR3: CASSQGRGSYNEQFF; DNA: TGTGCCAGCAGCCAAGGCAGGGGCTCCTACAATGAGCAGTTCTTC; D: -; V: TRBV14; size: -; J: TRBJ2-1
CDR3: CATSRDGQNTGELFF; DNA: TGTGCCACCAGCAGAGATGGACAAAACACCGGGGAGCTGTTTTTT; D: -; V: TRBV15; size: -; J: TRBJ2-2
CDR3: CASSPDISGNTIYF; DNA: TGCGCCAGCAGCCCGGACATCTCTGGAAACACCATATATTTT; D: -; V: TRBV5-1; size: -; J: TRBJ1-3
CDR3: CASNPARLSGANVLTF; DNA: TGTGCCAGTAATCCGGCTAGACTCTCTGGGGCCAACGTCCTGACTTTC; D: -; V: TRBV19; size: -; J: TRBJ2-6
CDR3: CASSTRTGRYGYTF; DNA: TGTGCCAGCAGCACGAGGACAGGGCGCTATGGCTACACCTTC; D: TRBD1; V: TRBV7-9; size: once; J: TRBJ1-2
CDR3: CASSVQYVYEQYF; DNA: TGTGCCAGCAGTGTTCAGTACGTCTACGAGCAGTACTTC; D: -; V: TRBV6-1; size: -; J: TRBJ2-7
CDR3: CASSLKENSPLHF; DNA: TGCGCCAGCAGCTTGAAAGAAAATTCACCCCTCCACTTT; D: -; V: TRBV5-1; size: once; J: TRBJ1-6
CDR3: CASSQLAGAYNEQFF; DNA: TGTGCCAGCAGCCAACTAGCGGGGGCTTACAATGAGCAGTTCTTC; D: TRBD2; V: TRBV13; size: -; J: TRBJ2-1
CDR3: CASSISGRTEAFF; DNA: TGTGCCAGTAGTATCAGTGGAAGAACTGAAGCTTTCTTT; D: -; V: TRBV19; size: -; J: TRBJ1-1
CDR3: CASGHRSFSSYNEQFF; DNA: TGTGCCAGCGGCCACAGGTCCTTCAGCTCCTACAATGAGCAGTTCTTC; D: -; V: TRBV2; size: -; J: TRBJ2-1
CDR3: CASSAGIGFTDTQYF; DNA: TGTGCCAGCAGTGCGGGTATCGGATTCACAGATACGCAGTATTTT; D: -; V: TRBV9; size: -; J: TRBJ2-3
CDR3: CASSLGQNTGELFF; DNA: TGTGCCAGCAGCTTAGGACAGAACACCGGGGAGCTGTTTTTT; D: -; V: TRBV7-9; size: -; J: TRBJ2-2
CDR3: CASSYSVPNYEQYF; DNA: TGTGCCAGCAGTTACTCCGTTCCCAACTACGAGCAGTACTTC; D: -; V: TRBV6-6; size: -; J: TRBJ2-7
CDR3: CASSPRGAANYGYTF; DNA: TGTGCCAGCTCACCAAGAGGGGCTGCTAACTATGGCTACACCTTC; D: -; V: TRBV18; size: -; J: TRBJ1-2
CDR3: CASSLDYANEKLFF; DNA: TGTGCCAGCAGTCTAGATTACGCTAATGAAAAACTGTTTTTT; D: -; V: TRBV27; size: -; J: TRBJ1-4
CDR3: CASSLGLASTDTQYF; DNA: TGTGCCAGCAGCTTGGGTCTAGCGAGCACAGATACGCAGTATTTT; D: -; V: TRBV7-2; size: -; J: TRBJ2-3
CDR3: CAWTGRGLNLNSPLHF; DNA: TGTGCCTGGACGGGCAGGGGGCTCAATTTGAATTCACCCCTCCACTTT; D: TRBD1; V: TRBV30; size: once; J: TRBJ1-6
CDR3: CASAPGAGGTSEQFF; DNA: TGTGCCAGCGCCCCCGGGGCGGGGGGGACTAGTGAGCAGTTCTTC; D: TRBD2; V: TRBV7-3; size: few; J: TRBJ2-1
CDR3: CASSPTPGGELFF; DNA: TGCGCCAGCAGCCCTACTCCCGGCGGGGAGCTGTTTTTT; D: -; V: TRBV5-1; size: -; J: TRBJ2-2
CDR3: CASSSWTGTNSPLHF; DNA: TGTGCCAGCAGCTCCTGGACAGGGACTAATTCACCCCTCCACTTT; D: TRBD1; V: TRBV9; size: -; J: TRBJ1-6
CDR3: CASSPAEGSGGALDEQFF; DNA: TGTGCCAGCAGCCCCGCCGAGGGGTCAGGGGGCGCGTTGGATGAGCAGTTCTTC; D: TRBD1; V: TRBV4-2; size: once; J: TRBJ2-1
CDR3: CASRTVQGAYEQYF; DNA: TGTGCCAGCAGGACCGTACAGGGGGCCTACGAGCAGTACTTC; D: TRBD1; V: TRBV2; size: -; J: TRBJ2-7
CDR3: CAWNEGANEQYF; DNA: TGTGCCTGGAACGAAGGGGCCAACGAGCAGTACTTC; D: -; V: TRBV30; size: -; J: TRBJ2-7
CDR3: CASSVRGQGNNEQFF; DNA: TGTGCCAGCAGCGTAAGGGGACAGGGGAACAATGAGCAGTTCTTC; D: TRBD1; V: TRBV9; size: -; J: TRBJ2-1
CDR3: CASSLVIGTSKDNEQFF; DNA: TGTGCCAGCAGCTTAGTAATAGGGACTAGCAAAGACAATGAGCAGTTCTTC; D: TRBD2; V: TRBV11-2; size: few; J: TRBJ2-1